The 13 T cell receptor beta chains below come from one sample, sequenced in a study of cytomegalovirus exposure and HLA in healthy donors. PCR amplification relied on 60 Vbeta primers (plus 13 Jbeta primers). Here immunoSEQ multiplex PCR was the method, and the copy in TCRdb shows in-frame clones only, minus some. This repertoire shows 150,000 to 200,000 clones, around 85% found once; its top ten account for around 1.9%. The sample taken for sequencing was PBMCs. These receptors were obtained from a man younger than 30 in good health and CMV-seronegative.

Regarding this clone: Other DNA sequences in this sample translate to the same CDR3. The CDR3 region is CASSQDRSGAYEQYF. In nucleotides, the CDR3 is TGCGCCAGCAGCCAAGATAGGAGCGGGGCTTACGAGCAGTACTTC. The V and J genes are TRBV4-3 and TRBJ2-7; 7 positions match TRBD2. The V segment lost 0 bases and the J segment 4 bases; nucleotides outside the gene matches: 6. This CDR3 region has 15 residues. Germline values: CDR1 LGHNA, CDR2 YSLEER.

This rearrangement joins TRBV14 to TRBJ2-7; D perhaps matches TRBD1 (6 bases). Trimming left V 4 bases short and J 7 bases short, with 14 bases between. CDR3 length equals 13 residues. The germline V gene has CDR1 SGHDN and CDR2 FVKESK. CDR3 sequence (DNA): TGTGCCAGCAGCCTAGACAGGAGGAGTGAGCAGTACTTC. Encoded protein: CASSLDRRSEQYF.

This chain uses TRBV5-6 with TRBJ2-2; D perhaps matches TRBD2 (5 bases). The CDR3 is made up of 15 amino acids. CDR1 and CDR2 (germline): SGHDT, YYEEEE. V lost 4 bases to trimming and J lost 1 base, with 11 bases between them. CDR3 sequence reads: CASSAPGWNTGELFF. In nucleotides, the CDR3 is TGTGCCAGCAGCGCCCCGGGATGGAACACCGGGGAGCTGTTTTTT.

The CDR3 loop is CASSQPLAEFHNEQFF. The CDR3 coding sequence is TGCGCCAGCAGTCAACCTCTAGCGGAGTTCCACAATGAGCAGTTCTTC. The V and J genes are TRBV23-1 and TRBJ2-1; TRBD2 matches at 7 bases. TRBV23-1 is given ORF status, its function remaining uncertain. With 2 bases clipped from V and 5 bases from J, the junction kept 9 bases outside the gene matches. The CDR3 is 16 residues long.

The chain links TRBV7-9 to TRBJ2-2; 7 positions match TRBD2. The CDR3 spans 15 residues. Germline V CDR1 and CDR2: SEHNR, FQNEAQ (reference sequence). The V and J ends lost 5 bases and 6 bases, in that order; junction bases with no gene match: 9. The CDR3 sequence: CASSTKRRGAGELFF. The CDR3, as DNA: TGTGCCAGCAGCACTAAGCGTCGGGGGGCCGGGGAGCTGTTTTTT.

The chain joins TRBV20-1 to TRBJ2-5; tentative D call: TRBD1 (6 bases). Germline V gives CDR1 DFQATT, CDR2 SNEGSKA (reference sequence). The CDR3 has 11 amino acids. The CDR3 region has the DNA TGCAGCACCAGGGGACAAGAGACCCAGTACTTC. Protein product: CSTRGQETQYF.

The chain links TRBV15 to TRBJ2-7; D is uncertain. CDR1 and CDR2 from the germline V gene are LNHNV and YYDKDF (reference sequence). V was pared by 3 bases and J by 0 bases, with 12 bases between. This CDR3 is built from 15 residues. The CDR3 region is CATSSNDFLSYEQYF. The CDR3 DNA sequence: TGTGCCACCAGCAGTAATGACTTCCTCTCCTACGAGCAGTACTTC. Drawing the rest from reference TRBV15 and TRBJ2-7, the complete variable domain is DAMVIQNPRYQVTQFGKPVTLSCSQTLNHNVMYWYQQKSSQAPKLLFHYYDKDFNNEADTPDNFQSRRPNTSFCFLDIRSPGLGDTAMYLCATSSNDFLSYEQYFGPGTRLTVT.

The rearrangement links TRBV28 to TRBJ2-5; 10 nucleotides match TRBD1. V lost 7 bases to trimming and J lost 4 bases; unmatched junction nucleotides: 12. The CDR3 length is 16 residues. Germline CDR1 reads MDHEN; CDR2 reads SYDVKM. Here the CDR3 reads CASTLTGQGKVETQYF. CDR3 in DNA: TGTGCCAGCACTTTGACGGGACAGGGGAAGGTAGAGACCCAGTACTTC.

The CDR3 region has the DNA TGTGCCAGCTCACCACGGGAGAAGGGCAATCAGCCCCAGCATTTT. This codes for CASSPREKGNQPQHF. V and J are TRBV18 and TRBJ1-5; D is uncertain. Germline V gene sequence: CDR1 KGHSH, CDR2 LQKENI. The V and J ends lost 1 base and 2 bases respectively, with 9 bases between them. The CDR3 spans 15 residues.

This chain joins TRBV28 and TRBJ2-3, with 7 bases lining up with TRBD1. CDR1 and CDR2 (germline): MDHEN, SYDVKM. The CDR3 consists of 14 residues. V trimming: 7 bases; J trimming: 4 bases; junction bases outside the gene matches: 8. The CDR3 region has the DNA TGTGCCAGCAACGTTCGGACAGGTCCAGATACGCAGTATTTT. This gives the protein CASNVRTGPDTQYF.

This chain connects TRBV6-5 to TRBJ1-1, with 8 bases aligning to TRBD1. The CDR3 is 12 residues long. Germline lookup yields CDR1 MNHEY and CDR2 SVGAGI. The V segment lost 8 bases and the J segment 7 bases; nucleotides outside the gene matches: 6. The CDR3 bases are TGTGCCAGCGGGGACAGGTTAGTTGAAGCTTTCTTT. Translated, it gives CASGDRLVEAFF.

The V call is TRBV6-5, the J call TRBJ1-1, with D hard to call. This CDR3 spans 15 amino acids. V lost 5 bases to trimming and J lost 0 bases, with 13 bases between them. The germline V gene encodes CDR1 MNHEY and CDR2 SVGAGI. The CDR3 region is CASSVGFGVNTEAFF. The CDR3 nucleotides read TGTGCCAGCAGTGTCGGGTTTGGAGTGAACACTGAAGCTTTCTTT.

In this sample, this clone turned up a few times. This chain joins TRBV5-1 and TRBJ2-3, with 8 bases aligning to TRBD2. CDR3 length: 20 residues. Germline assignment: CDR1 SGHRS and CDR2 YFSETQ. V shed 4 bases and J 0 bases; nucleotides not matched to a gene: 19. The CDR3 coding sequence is TGCGCCAGCAGCCTGATCGGGCAGCGGGAGAGGGGGATTAGCACAGATACGCAGTATTTT. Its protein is CASSLIGQRERGISTDTQYF.